In its sample, the clone carrying this T cell receptor beta chain was seen a few times. V was pared by 7 bases and J by 4 bases, with 3 bases of the junction left unmatched. Per the germline V gene, CDR1 is SNHLY and CDR2 is FYNNEI. The CDR3 loop spans 14 amino acids. The authors' processing: How many nucleated cells were present was estimated from reference gene primer amplification. Sequencing used immunoSEQ multiplex PCR; TCRdb keeps in-frame clones, though not all of them. V and J calls and clone size come straight from that table; D and trimming were deduced from the DNA. Of some 58,000 clones in the sample, just over 90% were seen once. The sample belongs to a study of blood T cell repertoires in COVID-19. Study summary: Samples taken during acute and convalescent COVID-19 were collected in the United States, Italy and Spain. PBMCs, B-cell-depleted T cells, or T cells provided the cDNA or gDNA that made up the material.

The chain links TRBV2 to TRBJ1-6, with TRBD1 matching over 8 bases. The TCR originated in a middle-aged man with acute or convalescent COVID-19. Sequencing used peripheral blood. The CDR3 region is CASTDRAYNSPLHF. The CDR3 DNA sequence: TGTGCCAGCACGGACAGGGCGTATAATTCACCCCTCCACTTT.